This TCR beta chain was sequenced during a study of CD8 T cells in Susac syndrome. With random hexamers, 0.5 to 1 ug RNA was reverse transcribed. A multiplex approach, immunoSEQ multiplex PCR, amplified TCR beta CDR3 across 54 Vbeta and 13 Jbeta. TCRdb recomputed calls from the immunoSEQ multiplex PCR reads with MiXCR, one row per CDR3 protein. Of approximately 190,000 distinct CDR3 sequences listed, roughly 94% are singletons. Deletions cut 3 bases from V and 11 bases from J, with 16 bases between. This CDR3 has 13 amino acids. From germline, CDR1 is LGHNT and CDR2 FRNRAP. Material for sequencing was CD8+ T cells from PBMCs. The chain is built from TRBV12-5 and TRBJ1-2, with D maybe TRBD1 (5 bases). This TCR came from a human donor with Susac syndrome. The CDR3 DNA is TGTGCTAGTGGTTTATCCGGGACCCCAAAGTACACCTTC. It encodes CASGLSGTPKYTF. Looking up the rest from reference TRBV12-5 and TRBJ1-2 gives the full variable domain: DARVTQTPRHKVTEMGQEVTMRCQPILGHNTVFWYRQTMMQGLELLAYFRNRAPLDDSGMPKDRFSAEMPDATLATLKIQPSEPRDSAVYFCASGLSGTPKYTFGSGTRLTVV.